The sequence of this T cell receptor (beta chain) was determined in a study of blood T cells in healthy people across ages. This CDR3 is 16 amino acids long. V lost 2 bases and J lost 2; bases outside the gene matches: 5. Germline CDR1 is KGHSH and CDR2 is LQKENI. Primers used in a second PCR of about 7 to 12 cycles were a sample-barcoded 5' primer and a J-beta primer mix. MiXCR, applied by TCRdb to the 5' RACE reads, yields one record per CDR3 protein. The table shows about 1,000,000 distinct CDR3 sequences, with 45% occurring only once. The rearrangement joins TRBV18 to TRBJ2-2; 7 positions agree with TRBD2. Sequenced material: blood. The source is a woman aged 55-70 years in good health. This chain's CDR3 is CASSPTGGGNTGELFF. The CDR3 nucleotides read TGTGCCAGCTCACCAACGGGCGGGGGAAACACCGGGGAGCTGTTTTTT.